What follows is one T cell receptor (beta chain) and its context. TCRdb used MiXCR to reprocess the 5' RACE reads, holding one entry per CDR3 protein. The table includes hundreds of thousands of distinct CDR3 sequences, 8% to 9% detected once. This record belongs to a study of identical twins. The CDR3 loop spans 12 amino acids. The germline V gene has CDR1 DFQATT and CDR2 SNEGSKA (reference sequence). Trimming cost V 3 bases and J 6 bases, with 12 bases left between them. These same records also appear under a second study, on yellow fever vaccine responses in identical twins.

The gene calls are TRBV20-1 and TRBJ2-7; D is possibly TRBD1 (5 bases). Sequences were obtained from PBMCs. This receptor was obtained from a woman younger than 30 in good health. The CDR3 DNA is TGCAGTGCTAGTCTACAGGTCCCCGAGCAGTACTTC. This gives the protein CSASLQVPEQYF.